This T cell receptor (beta chain) was obtained from a study of blood T cell repertoires in COVID-19. Study as a whole: Spain, Italy and the United States supplied samples that represented acute and convalescent COVID-19. PBMCs, B-cell-depleted T cells, or T cells were the source of the cDNA or gDNA that made up the material.

Using immunoSEQ multiplex PCR, the repertoire was profiled, and TCRdb retains in-frame clones only, with some absent. In the table there are hundreds of thousands of clones, 85% of which are singletons. Trimming shortened V by 5 bases and J by 0 bases, and 15 bases separated the two germline ends. The CDR3 runs to 15 residues. The germline V gene encodes CDR1 SQVTM and CDR2 ANQGSEA. This clone was detected only once. The clonotype originates from a woman between 18 and 29 years old with acute or convalescent COVID-19. The sequenced sample was peripheral blood. This chain connects TRBV29-1 to TRBJ2-3, with D perhaps TRBD2 (5 bases). The CDR3 nucleotides read TGCAGCGTTCCCCTCCAGACTACTAGCACAGATACGCAGTATTTT. Translation: CSVPLQTTSTDTQYF.